What follows is one T cell receptor beta chain and its context. This sample is drawn from a study of somatic mutations in cytotoxic T cells in rheumatoid arthritis. The table came from immunoSEQ multiplex PCR; TCRdb's copy has only in-frame clones and leaves some out. Among around 29,000 clones listed, 80% to 85% were seen once. The CDR3 runs 12 residues. V lost 5 bases and J 6 bases, leaving 10 bases between the germline ends. In germline, CDR1 is MNHEY, CDR2 SVGAGI. The sequenced sample was CD8+ T cells sorted from blood. The chain couples TRBV6-5 to TRBJ1-2; TRBD1 is a possible D gene (5 bases). The receptor's source is an adult with rheumatoid arthritis. In DNA, the CDR3 is TGTGCCAGCAGTCACGGGGGAGATGGCTACACCTTC. It translates to CASSHGGDGYTF.